This note documents a single TCR beta chain sequence. Trimming shortened V by 1 base and J by 0 bases, and 9 bases separated the two germline ends. The CDR3 length is 16 residues. The V gene's germline CDR1 is MGHDK and CDR2 SYGVNS. RNA totalling roughly 0.45 to 1 ug underwent reverse transcription with random hexamers. Via MiXCR, TCRdb re-called the immunoSEQ multiplex PCR reads, giving one row per CDR3 protein. The table shows some 90,000 distinct CDR3 sequences, with 90% to 95% occurring only once. The data originate from a study of CD8 T cells in Susac syndrome. TCR beta sequencing was performed on blood CD8+ and CD4+ T cells. Controls were drawn from healthy donors and were matched for age and sex.

This chain joins TRBV25-1 and TRBJ2-2, with D perhaps matching TRBD1 (5 bases). The receptor was isolated from a human donor in good health. Sequenced sample: CD8+ T cells from PBMCs. CDR3 sequence reads: CASSEFQTANTGELFF. The CDR3 region has the DNA TGTGCCAGCAGTGAATTCCAGACAGCGAACACCGGGGAGCTGTTTTTT.